These 28 T cell receptor beta chains came from one sample sequenced in a study of radiotherapy plus CTLA-4 blockade in lung cancer. Here immunoSEQ multiplex PCR was the method, and the copy in TCRdb shows in-frame clones only, minus some. In the table there are over 70,000 clones, around 87% of which are singletons. The sample in question was peripheral blood, obtained from a patient treated with radiotherapy plus ipilimumab. The receptors derive from a human donor with non-small cell lung cancer who had a partial response to radiotherapy plus ipilimumab.

This clone has just one count. V and J are TRBV6-1 and TRBJ2-7; 13 bases are a match to TRBD2. Trimming at V came to 7 bases and at J to 2 bases, leaving 5 bases not matched to a gene. This CDR3 contains 15 residues. Germline assignment: CDR1 MNHNS and CDR2 SASEGT. The CDR3 protein is CASNLGLAGAYEQYF. DNA for the CDR3: TGTGCCAGCAACCTTGGACTAGCGGGAGCCTACGAGCAGTACTTC.

This clone was counted a few times. The gene calls are TRBV5-5 and TRBJ1-3, with 8 bases lining up with TRBD1. This CDR3 is 16 amino acids long. Germline V CDR1 and CDR2: SGHKS, YYEKEE (reference sequence). The V and J ends lost 5 bases and 3 bases, in that order; junction bases with no gene match: 10. CDR3 sequence reads: CASRPGQGAIGNTIYF. In DNA, the CDR3 is TGTGCCAGCAGGCCTGGTCAGGGGGCCATTGGAAACACCATATATTTT.

The count of this clone is one. V usage is TRBV4-2 and J usage is TRBJ2-7, with TRBD2 matching over 13 bases. The CDR3 sequence is 15 residues long. Looked up from germline, CDR1 is LGHNA and CDR2 is YNFKEQ. With V trimmed by 3 bases and J by 7 bases, 6 bases remained unmatched. The CDR3 DNA follows: TGTGCCAGCAGCCAGGGGACTAGCGGGACTGGGGAGCAGTACTTC. Translating it yields CASSQGTSGTGEQYF.

This chain uses TRBV5-1 with TRBJ2-1, with 12 bases that match TRBD2. Germline V lookup: CDR1 SGHRS, CDR2 YFSETQ. J gave up 9 bases and V 3 bases, and 7 bases lay outside the gene matches. This CDR3 region has 15 residues. The CDR3 bases are TGCGCCAGCAGCTGGGGGACTAGCGGGTCTACTGAGCAGTTCTTC. Encoded protein: CASSWGTSGSTEQFF.

In nucleotides, the CDR3 is TGCAGCGCCTCTGGAGGGCCGAACACTGAAGCTTTCTTT. Encoded protein: CSASGGPNTEAFF. This chain joins TRBV29-1 and TRBJ1-1; D unresolved. The CDR3 runs 13 residues. Germline V gives CDR1 SQVTM, CDR2 ANQGSEA. With 7 bases removed from V and 1 base from J, the gap between germline ends came to 13 bases.

This clone was observed a handful of times. The rearrangement joins TRBV28 to TRBJ1-1; D not certain. Trimming removed 5 bases at V and 6 bases at J, with 10 bases between. This CDR3 is 12 amino acids long. The germline gives CDR1 MDHEN, CDR2 SYDVKM. The CDR3 protein is CASSPGEAEAFF. DNA for the CDR3: TGTGCCAGCAGTCCCGGGGAGGCTGAAGCTTTCTTT.

The CDR3 loop reads CASGPGQAYEQYF. The CDR3 nucleotides are TGTGCCAGTGGTCCGGGACAGGCCTACGAGCAGTACTTC. This sequence joins TRBV19 and TRBJ2-7, with 8 bases lining up with TRBD1. From germline, CDR1 is LNHDA and CDR2 SQIVND (reference sequence). The CDR3 is 13 amino acids. V lost 8 bases and J lost 2; bases outside the gene matches: 5.

This clone was counted a few times. The V call is TRBV5-5, the J call TRBJ1-1, with 9 bases aligning to TRBD1. J was trimmed by 2 bases and V by 5 bases; bases with no gene match: 4. The CDR3 loop spans 14 amino acids. Germline CDR1 reads SGHKS; CDR2 reads YYEKEE (reference sequence). The CDR3 is CASSRQGGNTEAFF. The CDR3 DNA reads TGTGCCAGCAGTCGACAGGGGGGAAACACTGAAGCTTTCTTT.

This chain joins TRBV6-1 and TRBJ2-3; D may be TRBD2 (6 bases). The V end was cut by 5 bases, the J end by 4 bases, with 16 bases between. CDR3 length: 15 residues. Per germline, CDR1 MNHNS and CDR2 SASEGT. CDR3: CASSKEGPGADTQYF. The CDR3 nucleotides are TGTGCCAGCAGTAAGGAGGGCCCCGGGGCAGATACGCAGTATTTT.

This chain uses TRBV5-1 with TRBJ2-3, with D perhaps TRBD2 (7 bases). The CDR3 has 17 residues. Germline V lookup: CDR1 SGHRS, CDR2 YFSETQ. The V end was cut by 0 bases, the J end by 3 bases, with 17 bases between. The CDR3 bases are TGCGCCAGCAGCTTGGGGGGGGGCGGAGTAGGAACAGATACGCAGTATTTT. The encoded protein is CASSLGGGGVGTDTQYF.

A single count supports this clone. The chain uses TRBV7-9 and TRBJ2-1; 10 bases are a match to TRBD2. The CDR3 is 14 residues long. CDR1 and CDR2 (germline): SEHNR, FQNEAQ (reference sequence). V shed 7 bases, J shed 5 bases, and the junction held 5 bases outside the gene matches. Written as DNA, the CDR3 is TGTGCCAGCATCGGGACTAGCGCTAACAATGAGCAGTTCTTC. It translates to CASIGTSANNEQFF.

The chain combines TRBV6-6 with TRBJ2-7; a possible D gene is TRBD1 (7 bases). CDR1 MNHNY and CDR2 SVGAGI come from the germline V gene (reference sequence). The V end lost 5 bases, the J end lost 3 bases, and 14 bases lay between the germline ends. The CDR3 is 14 amino acids. CDR3 in DNA: TGTGCCAGCAGTCCCAACAGGGGAGGCTACGAGCAGTACGTC. Its translation is CASSPNRGGYEQYV.

The V and J genes are TRBV27 and TRBJ1-5, with D possibly matching TRBD1 (5 bases). The V end was cut by 1 base, the J end by 4 bases, with 11 bases between. This CDR3 is 15 amino acids long. Germline CDR1 is MNHEY and CDR2 is SMNVEV (reference sequence). In DNA, the CDR3 is TGTGCCAGCAGTTTATGGGCAGGGCTAAATCAGCCCCAGCATTTT. It is translated as CASSLWAGLNQPQHF.

This clone was recorded once. J is TRBJ1-5 and V is TRBV6-5; 7 bases map to TRBD1. The CDR3 is 13 amino acids. Germline V lookup: CDR1 MNHEY, CDR2 SVGAGI. V lost 8 bases to trimming and J lost 3 bases; unmatched junction nucleotides: 4. CDR3 in DNA: TGTGCCAGCTCGACAGGGCACAATCAGCCCCAGCATTTT. Residues: CASSTGHNQPQHF.

This chain links TRBV6-5 with TRBJ2-7; D is unresolved. Germline values: CDR1 MNHEY, CDR2 SVGAGI. V lost 0 bases to trimming and J lost 7 bases, with 7 bases between them. This CDR3 has 12 residues. CDR3 DNA: TGTGCCAGCAGTTACTCCTTCGGTGAGCAGTACTTC. It yields the protein CASSYSFGEQYF.

The chain combines TRBV11-2 with TRBJ2-7; D might be TRBD2 (5 bases). The V end lost 5 bases, the J end lost 0 bases, and 11 bases lay between the germline ends. The CDR3 sequence is 14 residues long. Germline assignment: CDR1 SGHAT and CDR2 FQNNGV. The CDR3 DNA reads as TGTGCCAGCAGCGGACTCAGACGCTCCTACGAGCAGTACTTC. This encodes CASSGLRRSYEQYF.

The CDR3 reads CASSLSGNSPLHF. CDR3 in DNA: TGTGCCAGCAGCCTTTCAGGGAATTCACCCCTCCACTTT. V and J are TRBV14 and TRBJ1-6, with D perhaps matching TRBD1 (5 bases). Per the germline V gene, CDR1 is SGHDN and CDR2 is FVKESK. Trimming cost V 4 bases and J 7 bases, with 8 bases left between them. The CDR3 consists of 13 residues. The variable domain in full, completed from reference TRBV14 and TRBJ1-6, reads EAGVTQFPSHSVIEKGQTVTLRCDPISGHDNLYWYRRVMGKEIKFLLHFVKESKQDESGMPNNRFLAERTGGTYSTLKVQPAELEDSGVYFCASSLSGNSPLHFGNGTRLTVT.

The chain is built from TRBV4-1 and TRBJ1-2, with TRBD1 identical over 7 bases. Germline V gene lookup returns CDR1 MGHRA and CDR2 YSYEKL. V lost 1 base to trimming and J lost 4 bases; unmatched junction nucleotides: 6. The CDR3 is made up of 15 amino acids. CDR3: CASSQGEGAGYGYTF. The CDR3 region has the DNA TGCGCCAGCAGCCAAGGCGAGGGGGCCGGCTATGGCTACACCTTC.

This rearrangement joins TRBV5-8 to TRBJ1-2; maybe TRBD1 (6 bases). The ends were cut back, 0 bases at V and 2 bases at J, with 17 bases in the middle. CDR1 is SGHTS and CDR2 is YDEGEE in the germline V gene. The CDR3 has 17 amino acids. The CDR3 sequence: CASSLGQENKLNYGYTF. CDR3 DNA sequence: TGTGCCAGCAGCTTGGGACAGGAAAATAAATTAAACTATGGCTACACCTTC. The full variable domain, rest sourced from reference TRBV5-8 and TRBJ1-2, is EAGVTQSPTHLIKTRGQQATLRCSPISGHTSVYWYQQALGLGLQFLLWYDEGEERNRGNFPPRFSGRQFPNYSSELNVNALELEDSALYLCASSLGQENKLNYGYTFGSGTRLTVV.

This clone occurred a few times. The chain carries TRBV19 and TRBJ1-4; D is perhaps TRBD1 (6 bases). This CDR3 spans 17 amino acids. Germline loops: CDR1 LNHDA, CDR2 SQIVND (reference sequence). Trimming removed 6 bases from V and 0 bases from J, with 17 bases in between. CDR3: CASRGVLGQTTNEKLFF. CDR3 nucleotide sequence: TGTGCCAGTAGGGGGGTCCTTGGACAGACAACTAATGAAAAACTGTTTTTT.

This chain uses TRBV18 with TRBJ2-7; 9 bases match TRBD1. The CDR3 consists of 15 residues. CDR1 is KGHSH and CDR2 is LQKENI in the germline V gene. V lost 3 bases, J lost 6 bases, and 9 bases stayed unmatched. DNA for the CDR3: TGTGCCAGCTCACCTACCGGGACAGGGTTTCGCGAGCAGTACTTC. It encodes CASSPTGTGFREQYF.

This chain connects TRBV21-1 to TRBJ1-5. TRBV21-1 is shown as a pseudogene. There are 21 residues in the CDR3. CDR3: CASSKEAGHLTNLNSNQPQHF. The DNA of the CDR3 is TGTGCCAGCAGCAAAGAAGCCGGCCACCTGACTAACCTTAATAGCAATCAGCCCCAGCATTTT.

This clone was seen just once. Other nucleotide sequences from this sample produce the same CDR3. The chain employs TRBV6-1 and TRBJ1-1; 7 nucleotides match TRBD1. Germline assignment: CDR1 MNHNS and CDR2 SASEGT. V trimming: 6 bases; J trimming: 1 base; junction bases outside the gene matches: 2. The CDR3 spans 13 residues. CDR3 in DNA: TGTGCCAGCAGGAGGACAGGGAACACTGAAGCTTTCTTT. Protein sequence: CASRRTGNTEAFF.

J is TRBJ1-1 and V is TRBV4-1, with D possibly TRBD1 on 5 matching bases. The CDR3 loop spans 16 amino acids. V lost 1 base to trimming and J lost 7 bases, with 19 bases between them. The germline V gene encodes CDR1 MGHRA and CDR2 YSYEKL. The CDR3 here is CASSQVLGTGTVEAFF. CDR3 DNA sequence: TGCGCCAGCAGCCAAGTCCTGGGGACTGGAACCGTTGAAGCTTTCTTT.

The V and J genes are TRBV28 and TRBJ1-2; a weak D match, TRBD1 (5 bases). Between the trimmed V and J ends, which lost 1 base and 5 bases, there was a span of 20 bases. The germline V gene has CDR1 MDHEN and CDR2 SYDVKM. The CDR3 covers 17 residues. Here the CDR3 DNA reads TGTGCCAGCAGTTTATCGTCAGGGCTAGAATTTGGATATGGCTACACCTTC. The encoded protein is CASSLSSGLEFGYGYTF.

This chain connects TRBV10-3 to TRBJ1-1, with D perhaps matching TRBD1 (6 bases). The CDR3 has 15 residues. Trimming removed 0 bases from V and 1 base from J, with 9 bases in between. From germline, CDR1 is ENHRY and CDR2 SYGVKD. CDR3 nucleotides: TGTGCCATCAGTGAGTCGGGGGCTGAGAACACTGAAGCTTTCTTT. This gives the protein CAISESGAENTEAFF.

The chain links TRBV6-1 to TRBJ2-5; 7 bases align to TRBD2. V shed 3 bases and J 4 bases; nucleotides not matched to a gene: 11. The CDR3 has 16 residues. Germline-derived CDR1 and CDR2 are MNHNS and SASEGT. Here the CDR3 DNA reads TGTGCCAGCAGTGACGCTCGGGGGGTTGTGCGAGAGACCCAGTACTTC. It codes for CASSDARGVVRETQYF.

The J gene is TRBJ2-5, the V gene TRBV10-3, with a tentative D call TRBD2 (5 bases). Per the germline V gene, CDR1 is ENHRY and CDR2 is SYGVKD. The ends were cut back, 4 bases at V and 2 bases at J, with 8 bases in the middle. The CDR3 totals 13 residues. CDR3: CAISGTRQETQYF. The CDR3 nucleotides read TGTGCCATCAGTGGGACTCGTCAAGAGACCCAGTACTTC.